This T cell receptor (beta chain) was sequenced during a study of cytomegalovirus exposure and HLA in healthy donors. The count of this clone is one. The antigen is undetermined. The PCR employed 60 Vbeta primers together with 13 Jbeta primers. The method was immunoSEQ multiplex PCR; TCRdb's version includes in-frame clones alone and lacks a portion of them. The table has about 120,000 clones, 75% to 85% seen once. Findings and caveats of the study: Most TCRs appeared rarely, but some public TCRs recurred in many donors. It was 160 or so TCR beta chains that were listed as cytomegalovirus-associated. Highly shared variants forming one cluster were likely a sequencing artifact.

Everyone who donated was a healthy bone marrow donor. V was pared by 4 bases and J by 5 bases, with 12 bases between. The length of the CDR3 is 14 residues. CDR1 is MNHEY, CDR2 SVGAGI, per germline. The sample consisted of PBMCs. The chain is built from TRBV6-5 and TRBJ2-1, with unresolved D. The sequence derives from a man between 25 and 39 years old in good health and CMV-seropositive. The CDR3: CASSSGGENNEQFF. As DNA, the CDR3 is TGTGCCAGCAGTTCCGGCGGTGAAAACAATGAGCAGTTCTTC.